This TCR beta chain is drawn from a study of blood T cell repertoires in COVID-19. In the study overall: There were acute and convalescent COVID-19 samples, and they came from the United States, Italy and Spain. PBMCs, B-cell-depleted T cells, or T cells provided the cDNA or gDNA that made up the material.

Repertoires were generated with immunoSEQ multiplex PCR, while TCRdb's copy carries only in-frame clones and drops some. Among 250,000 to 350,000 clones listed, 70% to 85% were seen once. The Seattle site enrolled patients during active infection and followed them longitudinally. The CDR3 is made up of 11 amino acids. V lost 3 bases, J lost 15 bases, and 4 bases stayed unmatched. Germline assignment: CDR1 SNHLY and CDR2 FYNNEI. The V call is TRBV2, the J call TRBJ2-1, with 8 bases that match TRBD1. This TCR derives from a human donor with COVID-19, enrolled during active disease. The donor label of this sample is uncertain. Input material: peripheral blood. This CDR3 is CASSDGQGRFF. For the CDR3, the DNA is TGTGCCAGCAGTGATGGACAGGGACGGTTCTTC.